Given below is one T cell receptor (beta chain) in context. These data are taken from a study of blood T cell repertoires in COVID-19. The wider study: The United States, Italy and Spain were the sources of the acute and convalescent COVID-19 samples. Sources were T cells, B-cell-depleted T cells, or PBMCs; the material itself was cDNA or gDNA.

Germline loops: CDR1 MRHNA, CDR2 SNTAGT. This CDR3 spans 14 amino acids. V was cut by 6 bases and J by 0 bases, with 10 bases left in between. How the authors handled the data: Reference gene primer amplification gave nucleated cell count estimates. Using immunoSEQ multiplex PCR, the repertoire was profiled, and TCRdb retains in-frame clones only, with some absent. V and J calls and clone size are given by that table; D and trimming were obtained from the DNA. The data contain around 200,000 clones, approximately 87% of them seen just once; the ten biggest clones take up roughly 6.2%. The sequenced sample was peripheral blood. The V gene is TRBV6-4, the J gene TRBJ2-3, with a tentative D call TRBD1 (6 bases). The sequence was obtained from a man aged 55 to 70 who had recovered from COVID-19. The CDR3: CASRQGLSTDTQYF. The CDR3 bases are TGTGCCAGCAGACAGGGCCTTAGCACAGATACGCAGTATTTT.